The present T cell receptor beta chain was sequenced within a study of shared clonotypes between healthy human individuals. Libraries were prepared by immunoSEQ multiplex PCR; TCRdb keeps only in-frame clonotypes and omits some of them. The data contain some 2.1 million clones, approximately 94% of them singletons. This CDR3 comprises 15 residues. Germline V gene lookup returns CDR1 SGHNT and CDR2 YYREEE (reference sequence). V was pared by 4 bases and J by 1 base, with 14 bases between. Terminally differentiated effector memory CD45RA+ cells were excluded by CCR7 positive selection of CD45RO-negative cells.

The V call is TRBV5-4, the J call TRBJ2-5; the D gene is possibly TRBD1 (5 bases). The TCR sequence derives from a man aged 18 to 30 in good health. Input material: naive CD8+ T cells sorted from blood. CDR3 nucleotides: TGTGCCAGCAGCGCCCAGACAGCCTCCCAAGAGACCCAGTACTTC. This sequence encodes CASSAQTASQETQYF.